These 3 T cell receptor beta chains came from one sample sequenced in a study of blood T cell repertoires in COVID-19. Sequencing used immunoSEQ multiplex PCR; TCRdb keeps in-frame clones, though not all of them. The sample includes 120,000 to 150,000 clones, just under 85% of them seen just once. Sequenced: peripheral blood. The receptors shown here come from a woman aged 35 to 49 with active or convalescent COVID-19.

A few counts support this clone. The chain is built from TRBV5-1 and TRBJ2-1, with 12 bases aligning to TRBD2. The J segment lost 0 bases and the V segment lost 5 bases, leaving 6 bases of the junction unmatched. Germline V gene lookup returns CDR1 SGHRS and CDR2 YFSETQ. This CDR3 comprises 17 residues. As DNA, the CDR3 is TGCGCCAGCAGGGCGAGACTAGCGGGAGCCTCCTACAATGAGCAGTTCTTC. It yields the protein CASRARLAGASYNEQFF.

The V and J genes are TRBV5-5 and TRBJ2-1; maybe TRBD2 (6 bases). V lost 0 bases, J lost 6 bases, and 7 bases lay in between. Germline assignment: CDR1 SGHKS and CDR2 YYEKEE (reference sequence). The length of the CDR3 is 13 residues. CDR3 region: CASSLGDSNEQFF. For the CDR3, the DNA is TGTGCCAGCAGCTTGGGGGACTCCAATGAGCAGTTCTTC. The variable domain in full, with the rest retrieved from reference TRBV5-5 and TRBJ2-1, is DAGVTQSPTHLIKTRGQQVTLRCSPISGHKSVSWYQQVLGQGPQFIFQYYEKEERGRGNFPDRFSARQFPNYSSELNVNALLLGDSALYLCASSLGDSNEQFFGPGTRLTVL.

The chain uses TRBV24-1 and TRBJ2-1; 10 bases fit TRBD2. V gave up 6 bases and J gave up 7 bases; unmatched junction bases: 8. The CDR3 runs 15 residues. Germline CDR1 and CDR2: KGHDR and SFDVKD. The CDR3 sequence is CATSRPSGSGNEQFF. CDR3 in DNA: TGTGCCACCAGTCGCCCTAGCGGGAGCGGGAATGAGCAGTTCTTC.